Listed here are 21 T cell receptor beta chains from one sample, sequenced in a study of Graves' ophthalmopathy and Graves' hyperthyroidism. From RNA, the CDR3 regions of TCR beta chains were amplified and sequenced. The first-round RT-PCR employed HTBI primers together with the Qiagen OneStep RT-PCR kit. A multiplex PCR was then performed as the second round. TCRdb called the multiplex PCR reads again in MiXCR, with one record for every CDR3 protein. The sample holds fewer than 400,000 distinct CDR3 sequences; about 18% are singletons and the top ten take approximately 1.4%. Sequenced: peripheral blood. The source is a woman between 18 and 29 years old with Graves' ophthalmopathy.

The CDR3 here is CASSLESGVEAFF. CDR3 DNA: TGTGCCAGCAGCTTAGAGTCAGGGGTAGAAGCTTTCTTT. The chain joins TRBV11-2 to TRBJ1-1; perhaps TRBD1 as D (6 bases). The CDR3 consists of 13 residues. Trimming removed 0 bases from V and 8 bases from J, with 10 bases in between. Germline V gene sequence: CDR1 SGHAT, CDR2 FQNNGV. Full variable domain (outside the CDR3, taken from reference TRBV11-2 and TRBJ1-1): EAGVAQSPRYKIIEKRQSVAFWCNPISGHATLYWYQQILGQGPKLLIQFQNNGVVDDSQLPKDRFSAERLKGVDSTLKIQPAKLEDSAVYLCASSLESGVEAFFGQGTRLTVV.

The chain has TRBV11-1 and TRBJ2-5, with D tentatively TRBD2 (5 bases). The CDR3 extends over 15 amino acids. The V end was cut by 2 bases, the J end by 6 bases, with 16 bases between. The germline V gene encodes CDR1 SGHAT and CDR2 FQDESV (reference sequence). In nucleotides, the CDR3 is TGTGCCAGCAGCTTATTGACGACGACGGGGAAGACCCAGTACTTC. It specifies CASSLLTTTGKTQYF.

This clonotype was seen more than once but under ten times. Germline and junction disagree at one end, which may indicate a read error. This sequence joins TRBV14 and TRBJ2-7, with 11 bases that match TRBD2. Germline V gives CDR1 SGHDN, CDR2 FVKESK. This CDR3 spans 16 amino acids. CDR3 bases: TGTGCCAGCAGCCCGGGACTAGCGGTGAGCTCCCACGAGCAGTACTTC. It is translated as CASSPGLAVSSHEQYF.

This clonotype was counted at least ten times. The V gene is TRBV5-1, the J gene TRBJ1-1; no clear D gene. Trimming cost V 2 bases and J 4 bases, with 6 bases left between them. The CDR3 has 12 amino acids. Germline assignment: CDR1 SGHRS and CDR2 YFSETQ. The CDR3 nucleotides are TGCGCCAGCAGCTTTAAGGGCACTGAAGCTTTCTTT. It encodes CASSFKGTEAFF.

This clonotype was picked up many times. The chain is built from TRBV11-2 and TRBJ1-3, with unresolved D. V lost 5 bases and J 2 bases, leaving 22 bases between the germline ends. This CDR3 spans 18 amino acids. Germline CDR1 SGHAT, CDR2 FQNNGV. CDR3: CASSVWPVLRTAGNTIYF. The CDR3 DNA sequence: TGTGCCAGCAGCGTATGGCCCGTACTCCGGACGGCTGGAAACACCATATATTTT.

The sample holds many counts of this clonotype. V is TRBV11-2 and J is TRBJ2-2; 11 bases are a match to TRBD1. Germline values: CDR1 SGHAT, CDR2 FQNNGV. V was pared by 4 bases and J by 5 bases, with 9 bases of the junction left unmatched. CDR3 length: 17 residues. The CDR3 is CASSSKGTGGGTGELFF. CDR3 in DNA: TGTGCCAGCAGCTCAAAGGGGACAGGGGGTGGGACCGGGGAGCTGTTTTTT.

This clonotype was observed at least ten times. The rearrangement links TRBV6-2 or TRBV6-3 to TRBJ1-1, with D unresolved. Trimming took 7 bases from V and 6 from J, leaving 9 bases between them. CDR1 and CDR2 from the germline V gene are MNHEY and SVGEGT. The CDR3 contains 11 residues. CDR3 loop: CASIGRSEAFF. CDR3 in DNA: TGTGCCAGCATAGGCCGGTCTGAAGCTTTCTTT.

This clonotype was detected ten times or more. The chain recombines TRBV6-2 or TRBV6-3 with TRBJ2-5, with D perhaps TRBD1 (5 bases). Trimming removed 2 bases from V and 4 bases from J, with 8 bases in between. The CDR3 extends over 13 amino acids. Germline V gene sequence: CDR1 MNHEY, CDR2 SVGEGT. In DNA form, the CDR3 reads TGTGCCAGCAGTTACAGGGGTTCAGAGACCCAGTACTTC. Encoded protein: CASSYRGSETQYF.

This clonotype was recorded many times. The chain joins TRBV5-1 to TRBJ2-4; no reliable D call. CDR1 is SGHRS and CDR2 is YFSETQ in the germline V gene. The length of the CDR3 is 14 residues. Trimming removed 0 bases at V and 4 bases at J, with 8 bases between. The CDR3 region is CASSLVPEKNIQYF. The DNA for the CDR3 is TGCGCCAGCAGCTTGGTACCAGAAAAAAACATTCAGTACTTC.

This clonotype was seen many times. V is TRBV19 and J is TRBJ1-5; TRBD1 matches at 9 bases. The CDR3 is made up of 15 amino acids. Per the germline V gene, CDR1 is LNHDA and CDR2 is SQIVND (reference sequence). V trimming: 1 base; J trimming: 11 bases; junction bases outside the gene matches: 9. The CDR3 sequence is CASSIGDRDGRAQHF. As DNA, the CDR3 is TGTGCCAGTAGTATAGGGGACAGGGATGGCAGGGCCCAGCATTTT. Using reference TRBV19 and TRBJ1-5 for the parts outside the CDR3, the full variable domain is DGGITQSPKYLFRKEGQNVTLSCEQNLNHDAMYWYRQDPGQGLRLIYYSQIVNDFQKGDIAEGYSVSREKKESFPLTVTSAQKNPTAFYLCASSIGDRDGRAQHFGDGTRLSIL.

The chain combines TRBV6-1 with TRBJ1-2; the match to TRBD1 covers 9 bases. V gave up 0 bases and J gave up 8 bases; unmatched junction bases: 7. The CDR3 contains 15 residues. CDR1 is MNHNS and CDR2 is SASEGT in the germline V gene. The CDR3 spells CASSEADRGHEGYTF. CDR3 coding DNA: TGTGCCAGCAGTGAAGCGGACAGGGGCCATGAGGGCTACACCTTC.

The chain joins TRBV12-3 or TRBV12-4 to TRBJ2-5, with 8 positions matching TRBD2. V trimming: 5 bases; J trimming: 0 bases; junction bases outside the gene matches: 11. The CDR3 spans 17 residues. CDR3 coding DNA: TGTGCCAGCAGTGGGACTAGGGACACGCGGTACCAAGAGACCCAGTACTTC. Translated: CASSGTRDTRYQETQYF.

This clonotype appeared a few times. CDR3 amino acids: CASSPLAGGTGELFF. The DNA for the CDR3 is TGTGCCAGCAGCCCCCTAGCGGGGGGGACCGGGGAGCTGTTTTTT. The genes are TRBV7-2 and TRBJ2-2; the match to TRBD2 covers 12 bases. The CDR3 has 15 amino acids. The V and J ends lost 5 bases and 5 bases, in that order; junction bases with no gene match: 3. CDR1 is SGHTA, CDR2 FQGNSA, per germline.

To note about this clonotype: An end of the junction does not agree with germline; a read error may underlie this. V is TRBV27 and J is TRBJ2-7, with D perhaps given as TRBD1 or TRBD2 (5 bases each). Germline assignment: CDR1 MNHEY and CDR2 SMNVEV (reference sequence). The CDR3 runs to 15 residues. CDR3 loop: CASSLRGRQLYERYF. CDR3 nucleotides: TGTGCCAGCAGTTTACGGGGCCGCCAGCTCTACGAGCGGTACTTC.

The sample holds many counts of this clonotype. The rearrangement joins TRBV15 to TRBJ2-5; no definite D call. The CDR3 is 14 residues long. V lost 5 bases, J lost 2 bases, and 12 bases lay in between. CDR1 and CDR2 (germline): LNHNV, YYDKDF (reference sequence). The CDR3 coding sequence is TGTGCCACCAGCCCTCCCCCCACTCAAGAGACCCAGTACTTC. Translated, it gives CATSPPPTQETQYF.

This clonotype was seen many times. The J gene is TRBJ1-1, the V gene TRBV7-2; D not resolved. CDR3 length equals 13 residues. V shed 1 base and J shed 8 bases, with 11 bases lying between them. CDR1 is SGHTA, CDR2 FQGNSA, per germline. The CDR3 DNA sequence: TGTGCCAGCAGCTTAGGGATAACCTTAGAAGCTTTCTTT. Protein product: CASSLGITLEAFF.

This clonotype was picked up many times. This chain links TRBV19 with TRBJ2-6; D is unclear. Germline V gene data show CDR1 as LNHDA and CDR2 as SQIVND (reference sequence). Trimming cost V 6 bases and J 0 bases, with 6 bases left between them. The CDR3 totals 14 residues. The CDR3 nucleotides read TGTGCCAGTAGCTCTGTCTCTGGGGCCAACGTCCTGACTTTC. Protein product: CASSSVSGANVLTF.

This clonotype was picked up many times. With a much larger clone just one base away, this may be a read error. The chain carries TRBV7-2 and TRBJ2-5; TRBD1 matches 8 bases. CDR1 SGHTA and CDR2 FQGNSA come from the germline V gene. The V and J ends lost 5 bases and 5 bases, in that order; junction bases with no gene match: 10. The CDR3 is 15 amino acids. CDR3 residues: CASSPHPGGRETQYF. The CDR3 DNA reads as TGTGCCAGCAGCCCTCACCCAGGGGGCCGGGAGACCCAGTACTTC.

The CDR3 sequence: CASSSRTGGRGGNQPQHF. The DNA of the CDR3 is TGTGCCAGCAGTTCCCGGACAGGGGGAAGGGGTGGCAATCAGCCCCAGCATTTT. The chain uses TRBV6-2 or TRBV6-3 and TRBJ1-5; 10 bases line up with TRBD1. Germline loops: CDR1 MNHEY, CDR2 SVGEGT. Trimming cost V 4 bases and J 2 bases; bases outside gene matches: 11. The CDR3 runs 18 residues.

This chain links TRBV12-3 or TRBV12-4 with TRBJ2-4; weak D call: TRBD1 (5 bases). The CDR3 covers 12 residues. V shed 6 bases and J shed 9 bases, with 12 bases lying between them. CDR3 protein: CASSLGVAIQYF. Written as DNA, the CDR3 is TGTGCCAGCAGCCTAGGGGTAGCCATTCAGTACTTC.

This clonotype was seen many times. The chain carries TRBV6-2 or TRBV6-3 and TRBJ2-7; the D gene is possibly TRBD2 (8 bases). The CDR3 is made up of 16 amino acids. Trimming stripped 5 bases from V and 0 bases from J, with 17 bases between. Germline V gene sequence: CDR1 MNHEY, CDR2 SVGEGT. CDR3 bases: TGTGCCAGCAGTGCACGGGGGGGACAGAACTCCTACGAGCAGTACTTC. The encoded protein is CASSARGGQNSYEQYF.